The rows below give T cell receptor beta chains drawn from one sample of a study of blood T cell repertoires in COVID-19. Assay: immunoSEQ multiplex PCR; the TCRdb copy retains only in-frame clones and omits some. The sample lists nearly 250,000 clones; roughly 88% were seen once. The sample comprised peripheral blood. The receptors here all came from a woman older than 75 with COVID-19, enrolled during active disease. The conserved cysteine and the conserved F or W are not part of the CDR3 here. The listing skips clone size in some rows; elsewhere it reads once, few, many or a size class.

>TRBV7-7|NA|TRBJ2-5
ASSAGTQQETQY
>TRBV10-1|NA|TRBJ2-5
ASRGAAGKEQETQY
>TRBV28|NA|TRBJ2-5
ASSTPGQGGETQY
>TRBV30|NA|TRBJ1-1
AWSHRSEAF
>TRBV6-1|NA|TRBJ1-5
ASSEGTAYSNQPQH
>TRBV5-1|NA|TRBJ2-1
ASSLSGQDYNEQF
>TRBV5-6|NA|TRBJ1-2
ASSWTVYGYT
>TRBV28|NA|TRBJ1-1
ASSLLGGAEAF
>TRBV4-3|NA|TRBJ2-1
ASSQDLVSFNEQF
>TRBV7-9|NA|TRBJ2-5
ASSLEHRQETQY
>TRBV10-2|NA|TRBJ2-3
ASSFQGATDTQY
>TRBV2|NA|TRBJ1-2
ASSGQGTLDGYT
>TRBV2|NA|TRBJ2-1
ASSEELAGGQNEQF
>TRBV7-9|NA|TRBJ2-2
ASSLGSGRTGELF
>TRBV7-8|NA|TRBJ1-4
ASSSGQGGREKLF
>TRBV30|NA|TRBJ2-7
AWSDRYEQY
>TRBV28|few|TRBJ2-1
ASSDNSYNEQF
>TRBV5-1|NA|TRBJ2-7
ASSRQVLDEQY
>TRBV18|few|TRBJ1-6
ASSPVGARQNNSPLH
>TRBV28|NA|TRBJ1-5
ASSLRARQGDQPQH
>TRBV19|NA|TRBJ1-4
ASSTRQTSNEKLF
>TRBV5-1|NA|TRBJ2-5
ASSLEPEETQY
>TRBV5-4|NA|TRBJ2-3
ASSLGTSGGTDTQY
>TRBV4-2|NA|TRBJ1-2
ASSQGPSEAGYT
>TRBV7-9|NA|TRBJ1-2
ASSAGTPEKI
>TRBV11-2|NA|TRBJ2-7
ASSLAGAYEQY
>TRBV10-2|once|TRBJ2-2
ASRRTSGDGELF
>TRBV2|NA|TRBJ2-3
ASSEIAGRGDTQY
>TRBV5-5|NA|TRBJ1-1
ASSSGTGGTEAF
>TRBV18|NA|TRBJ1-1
ASSPPGATEAF
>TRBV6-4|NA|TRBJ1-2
ASSAETGGHTNYGYT